A single sample gave rise to the 26 T cell receptor beta chains below, sequenced in a study of cytomegalovirus exposure and HLA in healthy donors (dated by TCRdb to between 2016 and 2019). Library construction relied on the immunoSEQ multiplex PCR assay. For the multiplex PCR, a mixture combining 60 forward primers for TCR Vbeta segments and 13 reverse primers for TCR Jbeta segments was used. Imported from immuneACCESS, the table was reduced by TCRdb to in-frame sequences with V and J called. These copies leave out some clones; in studies compared against another copy, an unresolved V gene accounts for under half, and the cause of the remainder is not known. The sample table contains approximately 190,000 clones; only one count was recorded for roughly 84% of them. Around 0.24% of the sample goes to the ten largest clones. Sequenced input: PBMCs. The receptors originated from a boy aged 5-17 years in good health and CMV-seronegative.

The rearrangement joins TRBV13 to TRBJ2-7; no clear D gene. There are 12 residues in the CDR3. The ends were cut back, 2 bases at V and 2 bases at J, with 4 bases in the middle. The germline V gene has CDR1 PRHDT and CDR2 FYEKMQ (reference sequence). CDR3 nucleotides: TGTGCCAGCAGCTTATGGCCCTACGAGCAGTACTTC. Translation: CASSLWPYEQYF. Together with reference TRBV13 and TRBJ2-7, the CDR3 gives the full variable domain: AAGVIQSPRHLIKEKRETATLKCYPIPRHDTVYWYQQGPGQDPQFLISFYEKMQSDKGSIPDRFSAQQFSDYHSELNMSSLELGDSALYFCASSLWPYEQYFGPGTRLTVT.

This chain connects TRBV9 to TRBJ2-7, with 11 bases fitting TRBD2. The germline gives CDR1 SGDLS, CDR2 YYNGEE. CDR3 size: 19 residues. J was trimmed by 4 bases and V by 3 bases; bases with no gene match: 18. The CDR3 DNA reads as TGTGCCAGCAGCGCGACAGGAGGGATAGCGGGAGGGCCTATGTACGAGCAGTACTTC. It codes for CASSATGGIAGGPMYEQYF.

The V gene is TRBV19, the J gene TRBJ1-1; TRBD1 aligns across 9 bases. The J segment lost 9 bases and the V segment lost 1 base, leaving 3 bases of the junction unmatched. The germline V gene encodes CDR1 LNHDA and CDR2 SQIVND (reference sequence). The CDR3 has 13 amino acids. CDR3 DNA: TGTGCCAGTAGTATAGGGGGGACAGGGAAAGCTTTCTTT. Encoded protein: CASSIGGTGKAFF.

The count of this clone is one. The V gene is TRBV30, the J gene TRBJ1-2, with D tentatively TRBD1 (6 bases). CDR3 length: 15 residues. The V end lost 4 bases, the J end lost 4 bases, and 19 bases lay between the germline ends. Germline-derived CDR1 and CDR2 are GTSNPN and SVGIG (reference sequence). The CDR3 protein is CAWTSRGAQIYGYTF. The CDR3 DNA sequence: TGTGCCTGGACCTCACGGGGGGCCCAAATCTATGGCTACACCTTC. Based on the CDR3 plus reference TRBV30 and TRBJ1-2, the full variable domain is SQTIHQWPATLVQPVGSPLSLECTVEGTSNPNLYWYRQAAGRGLQLLFYSVGIGQISSEVPQNLSASRPQDRQFILSSKKLLLSDSGFYLCAWTSRGAQIYGYTFGSGTRLTVV.

The chain carries TRBV10-1 and TRBJ1-1; no clear D gene. The V gene's germline CDR1 is WNHNN and CDR2 SYGVQD (reference sequence). Trimming pared 7 bases from V and 0 bases from J, leaving 9 bases between. The CDR3 is 13 residues long. For the CDR3, the DNA is TGCGCCAGCACGGCGGAGCTGAACACTGAAGCTTTCTTT. Protein: CASTAELNTEAFF.

The chain combines TRBV5-4 with TRBJ2-3, with TRBD2 identical over 12 bases. Trimming cost V 3 bases and J 0 bases; bases outside gene matches: 14. In germline, CDR1 is SGHNT, CDR2 YYREEE (reference sequence). The CDR3 consists of 20 residues. The CDR3 DNA sequence: TGTGCCAGCAGCTGGAGGAGACTAGCGGGGGATCAACATAGCACAGATACGCAGTATTTT. Encoded protein: CASSWRRLAGDQHSTDTQYF. The variable domain in full, with the rest retrieved from reference TRBV5-4 and TRBJ2-3, is ETGVTQSPTHLIKTRGQQVTLRCSSQSGHNTVSWYQQALGQGPQFIFQYYREEENGRGNFPPRFSGLQFPNYSSELNVNALELDDSALYLCASSWRRLAGDQHSTDTQYFGPGTRLTVL.

The chain carries TRBV28 and TRBJ2-5; D perhaps matches TRBD1 (6 bases). The germline V gene encodes CDR1 MDHEN and CDR2 SYDVKM. The ends were cut back, 1 base at V and 1 base at J, with 16 bases in the middle. This CDR3 comprises 17 residues. CDR3 DNA: TGTGCCAGCAGTTTATTCGGACCACAGGGTTTCCAAGAGACCCAGTACTTC. Its protein product is CASSLFGPQGFQETQYF. The full variable domain, with the rest looked up from reference TRBV28 and TRBJ2-5, is DVKVTQSSRYLVKRTGEKVFLECVQDMDHENMFWYRQDPGLGLRLIYFSYDVKMKEKGDIPEGYSVSREKKERFSLILESASTNQTSMYLCASSLFGPQGFQETQYFGPGTRLLVL.

A remark on this clone: Different DNA sequences within this sample yield the same CDR3. The rearrangement links TRBV5-6 to TRBJ2-7, with no clear D. Per germline, CDR1 SGHDT and CDR2 YYEEEE. The CDR3 is 14 amino acids. V shed 0 bases and J shed 1 base, with 8 bases lying between them. CDR3 nucleotides: TGTGCCAGCAGCTTGGGTGCAGGATCCTACGAGCAGTACTTC. This encodes CASSLGAGSYEQYF.

V gene TRBV10-3 combines with J gene TRBJ1-1, with 8 bases aligning to TRBD1. The J segment lost 5 bases and the V segment lost 5 bases, leaving 4 bases of the junction unmatched. Looked up from germline, CDR1 is ENHRY and CDR2 is SYGVKD. CDR3 length equals 13 residues. The chain's CDR3 is CAISTGQETEAFF. The CDR3 nucleotides read TGTGCCATCAGTACGGGACAGGAAACTGAAGCTTTCTTT.

The rearrangement joins TRBV5-1 to TRBJ2-3, with TRBD2 matching over 9 bases. Germline assignment: CDR1 SGHRS and CDR2 YFSETQ. This CDR3 contains 15 residues. The V and J ends lost 0 bases and 5 bases, in that order; junction bases with no gene match: 4. The CDR3 DNA is TGCGCCAGCAGCTTGGGATCTAGCGGGATAGATACGCAGTATTTT. Amino acid sequence: CASSLGSSGIDTQYF.

The table lists this clone with a few counts. The CDR3 here is CASSMDNSVAYNEQFF. CDR3 nucleotides: TGTGCCAGCAGTATGGACAACTCCGTGGCCTACAATGAGCAGTTCTTC. The chain employs TRBV27 and TRBJ2-1; D might be TRBD1 (5 bases). V lost 5 bases, J lost 2 bases, and 16 bases lay in between. CDR1 and CDR2 from the germline V gene are MNHEY and SMNVEV (reference sequence). This CDR3 is 16 amino acids long.

The V call is TRBV4-1, the J call TRBJ1-2; D gene uncertain. Germline V gives CDR1 MGHRA, CDR2 YSYEKL. Between the trimmed V and J ends, which lost 1 base and 5 bases, there was a span of 14 bases. The CDR3 runs 15 residues. Here the CDR3 DNA reads TGCGCCAGCAGCCAAGGCTTAGCGGGGTTTTATGGCTACACCTTC. Amino acids: CASSQGLAGFYGYTF.

The chain carries TRBV7-9 and TRBJ1-5, with D hard to call. Germline-derived CDR1 and CDR2 are SEHNR and FQNEAQ (reference sequence). Trimming left V 7 bases short and J 0 bases short, with 7 bases between. This CDR3 comprises 13 residues. CDR3 nucleotide sequence: TGTGCCAGCACAGAAAATAGCAATCAGCCCCAGCATTTT. Amino acid sequence: CASTENSNQPQHF.

The chain uses TRBV4-1 and TRBJ1-1; no clear D. CDR3 length: 15 amino acids. Germline V gene data show CDR1 as MGHRA and CDR2 as YSYEKL. Trimming cost V 5 bases and J 0 bases, with 13 bases left between them. The CDR3 DNA reads TGCGCCAGCAGCTTGCAAGCTGCCTTGAACACTGAAGCTTTCTTT. Translation: CASSLQAALNTEAFF.

This sequence joins TRBV5-4 and TRBJ2-7; perhaps TRBD2 as D (6 bases). The CDR3 runs to 15 residues. Deletions cut 2 bases from V and 7 bases from J, with 19 bases between. In germline, CDR1 is SGHNT, CDR2 YYREEE (reference sequence). The CDR3 DNA follows: TGTGCCAGCAGCTTTCGTTCAGGGACTCCGGGGGAGCAGTACTTC. Amino acid sequence: CASSFRSGTPGEQYF. Based on the CDR3 plus reference TRBV5-4 and TRBJ2-7, the full variable domain is ETGVTQSPTHLIKTRGQQVTLRCSSQSGHNTVSWYQQALGQGPQFIFQYYREEENGRGNFPPRFSGLQFPNYSSELNVNALELDDSALYLCASSFRSGTPGEQYFGPGTRLTVT.

The chain carries TRBV30 and TRBJ2-7; maybe TRBD1 (5 bases). From germline, CDR1 is GTSNPN and CDR2 SVGIG (reference sequence). The CDR3 covers 13 residues. Trimming shortened V by 2 bases and J by 5 bases, and 13 bases separated the two germline ends. The CDR3 nucleotides are TGTGCCTGGAGTCATAGGGGAATCCACGAGCAGTACTTC. Translation gives CAWSHRGIHEQYF.

The chain employs TRBV14 and TRBJ1-1, with a possible D match to TRBD1 (5 bases). The germline V and J ends were trimmed by 1 base and 4 bases, with 7 bases remaining between them. Germline CDR1 SGHDN, CDR2 FVKESK. The length of the CDR3 is 13 residues. In nucleotides, the CDR3 is TGTGCCAGCAGCCAAGTTAGGGGCACTGAAGCTTTCTTT. As protein: CASSQVRGTEAFF.

The V gene is TRBV11-3, the J gene TRBJ2-1; a possible D gene is TRBD1 (5 bases). V was cut by 3 bases and J by 8 bases, with 20 bases left in between. From germline, CDR1 is SGHNT and CDR2 YENEEA. This CDR3 has 16 amino acids. The CDR3 bases are TGTGCCAGCAGCTTCGGCAACAGGTTTTCTAGGGATGAGCAGTTCTTC. Translation gives CASSFGNRFSRDEQFF.

The V and J genes are TRBV4-3 and TRBJ2-7; D is possibly TRBD2 (7 bases). In germline, CDR1 is LGHNA, CDR2 YSLEER. V was pared by 0 bases and J by 2 bases, with 11 bases between. The CDR3 spans 15 residues. Here the CDR3 DNA reads TGCGCCAGCAGCCAAGATAGGGGGGGGGCCTACGAGCAGTACTTC. Its translation is CASSQDRGGAYEQYF.

The chain is built from TRBV29-1 and TRBJ2-7; 11 bases map to TRBD2. The CDR3 totals 14 residues. V was clipped by 5 bases and J by 6 bases; unmatched bases: 9. CDR1 is SQVTM and CDR2 is ANQGSEA in the germline V gene. CDR3 residues: CSVHSSGRAAEQYF. In DNA, the CDR3 is TGCAGCGTTCATAGTAGCGGGAGGGCCGCCGAGCAGTACTTC.

This chain links TRBV28 with TRBJ1-3; D possibly corresponds to TRBD1 (6 bases). Trimming took 8 bases from V and 0 from J, leaving 14 bases between them. Germline V lookup: CDR1 MDHEN, CDR2 SYDVKM. CDR3 length: 15 residues. The DNA of the CDR3 is TGTGCCAGCGGGGACGGACAGCGCTCTGGAAACACCATATATTTT. This translates into CASGDGQRSGNTIYF.

J is TRBJ2-2 and V is TRBV9; 8 bases map to TRBD2. Losses at the gene ends were 0 bases for V and 4 bases for J; bases not matched to a gene: 2. CDR1 and CDR2 (germline): SGDLS, YYNGEE. The CDR3 length is 15 residues. As DNA, the CDR3 is TGTGCCAGCAGCGTAGCGGGAGGGGTCACCGGGGAGCTGTTTTTT. Its protein product is CASSVAGGVTGELFF.

This chain connects TRBV9 to TRBJ2-5, with TRBD2 matching 8 bases. The V segment lost 3 bases and the J segment 1 base; nucleotides outside the gene matches: 17. CDR1 and CDR2 from the germline V gene are SGDLS and YYNGEE. The CDR3 contains 19 residues. The CDR3 spells CASSALIGGGPPIQETQYF. The CDR3 DNA reads as TGTGCCAGCAGCGCCCTCATCGGGGGGGGCCCTCCTATCCAAGAGACCCAGTACTTC.

The V gene is TRBV29-1, the J gene TRBJ1-3, with a possible D match to TRBD1 (5 bases). Deletions cut 1 base from V and 7 bases from J, with 8 bases between. The CDR3 is 12 residues long. Germline loops: CDR1 SQVTM, CDR2 ANQGSEA. The CDR3 spells CSVEVGGNTIYF. CDR3 DNA sequence: TGCAGCGTTGAAGTCGGGGGGAACACCATATATTTT.

The genes are TRBV2 and TRBJ2-3; D may be TRBD1 (6 bases). This CDR3 spans 16 amino acids. V lost 6 bases, J lost 3 bases, and 19 bases lay in between. Germline CDR1 and CDR2: SNHLY and FYNNEI. As DNA, the CDR3 is TGTGCCAGCAGACAAACAGGGTTGGAGTTTACAGATACGCAGTATTTT. Translation gives CASRQTGLEFTDTQYF. The full variable domain, completed using reference TRBV2 and TRBJ2-3, is EPEVTQTPSHQVTQMGQEVILRCVPISNHLYFYWYRQILGQKVEFLVSFYNNEISEKSEIFDDQFSVERPDGSNFTLKIRSTKLEDSAMYFCASRQTGLEFTDTQYFGPGTRLTVL.

This chain connects TRBV19 to TRBJ1-2; 9 bases align to TRBD1. Trimming at V came to 8 bases and at J to 4 bases, leaving 8 bases not matched to a gene. Germline assignment: CDR1 LNHDA and CDR2 SQIVND (reference sequence). The CDR3 extends over 14 amino acids. The CDR3, as DNA: TGTGCCAGTGAGACAGGGGGGGGTAGCTATGGCTACACCTTC. This translates into CASETGGGSYGYTF.